This T cell receptor beta chain comes out of a study of blood T cells in healthy people across ages. PCR was performed a second time for roughly 7 to 12 cycles using a sample-barcoded 5' primer and a J-beta primer mix. Each cDNA molecule, via a template-switch adaptor with 12 random nucleotides, was tagged. From the 5' RACE reads, TCRdb called clonotypes with MiXCR, one entry per CDR3 protein. The sample comprises roughly 700,000 distinct CDR3 sequences, 49% of which are singletons, and around a third rests with the top ten. The draw of peripheral blood yielded 8.5 to 10 milliliters from each donor. Per-sample yields of isolated PBMCs were at least 6 million. This CDR3 region has 15 residues. Germline V gene sequence: CDR1 LGHDT, CDR2 YNNKEL (reference sequence). V dropped 6 bases and J dropped 2; count of bases not matched to a gene: 10.

Sequencing input: blood. The receptor was isolated from a woman in her sixties in good health. The chain joins TRBV3-1 to TRBJ2-7; TRBD1 aligns across 7 bases. For the CDR3, the DNA is TGTGCCAGCAGACAAAGGGACAGCAAAACCTACGAGCAGTACTTC. Protein product: CASRQRDSKTYEQYF.